Listed below are T cell receptor beta chains from one sample, sequenced in a study of blood T cell repertoires in COVID-19. Measured with immunoSEQ multiplex PCR; TCRdb has only the in-frame clones, and not every one. This repertoire shows 250,000 to 350,000 clones, about nine tenths found once; its top ten account for 0.94%. The sequenced material came from peripheral blood. The receptor set was obtained from a woman between 35 and 50 years old who had recovered from COVID-19. The CDR3 runs from the conserved cysteine through the conserved F or W. D genes are given only for firm matches. Not every row has a clone size; where given, it reads once, few, many or a size class.

D: .; V: TRBV9; J: TRBJ1-6; size: .; CDR3: CASSVEPNNSPLHF; DNA: TGTGCCAGCAGCGTAGAGCCAAATAATTCACCCCTCCACTTT
D: .; V: TRBV5-1; J: TRBJ1-4; size: .; CDR3: CASRRSTNEKLFF; DNA: TGCGCCAGCAGGCGTTCAACTAATGAAAAACTGTTTTTT
D: .; V: TRBV27; J: TRBJ2-2; size: .; CDR3: CASSLSFRGYHSGELFF; DNA: TGTGCCAGCAGTTTATCGTTCAGGGGATACCATTCCGGGGAGCTGTTTTTT
D: .; V: TRBV18; J: TRBJ2-3; size: .; CDR3: CASSPLPDTQYF; DNA: TGTGCCAGCTCGCCTCTACCGGATACGCAGTATTTT
D: TRBD1; V: TRBV4-1; J: TRBJ1-2; size: .; CDR3: CASSPPGQEIYGYTF; DNA: TGCGCCAGCAGCCCTCCGGGACAGGAGATATATGGCTACACCTTC
D: .; V: TRBV5-8; J: TRBJ1-2; size: .; CDR3: CASSPQVYGYTF; DNA: TGTGCCAGCAGCCCTCAGGTGTATGGCTACACCTTC
D: TRBD2; V: TRBV2; J: TRBJ2-1; size: .; CDR3: CASIGLVNEQFF; DNA: TGTGCCAGCATCGGACTAGTCAATGAGCAGTTCTTC
D: .; V: TRBV7-9; J: TRBJ1-3; size: .; CDR3: CASSLGGGAGNTIYF; DNA: TGTGCCAGCAGCTTAGGAGGAGGCGCTGGAAACACCATATATTTT
D: TRBD1; V: TRBV19; J: TRBJ2-7; size: .; CDR3: CATSWDREAYEQYF; DNA: TGTGCCACCAGTTGGGACAGGGAGGCCTACGAGCAGTACTTC
D: .; V: TRBV6-5; J: TRBJ2-3; size: .; CDR3: CASSFADTQYF; DNA: TGTGCCAGCTCCTTCGCAGATACGCAGTATTTT
D: .; V: TRBV19; J: TRBJ2-1; size: .; CDR3: CASSVGSSYNEQFF; DNA: TGTGCCAGTAGTGTAGGGAGCTCCTACAATGAGCAGTTCTTC
D: TRBD1; V: TRBV6-1; J: TRBJ2-7; size: .; CDR3: CASRAGGPSSYEQYF; DNA: TGTGCCAGCAGGGCAGGGGGCCCAAGCTCCTACGAGCAGTACTTC
D: TRBD1; V: TRBV30; J: TRBJ2-7; size: once; CDR3: CAWSVWDRGDEQYF; DNA: TGTGCCTGGAGCGTATGGGACAGGGGCGACGAGCAGTACTTC
D: TRBD1; V: TRBV29-1; J: TRBJ2-1; size: .; CDR3: CSVDDNGMTGSYNEQFF; DNA: TGCAGCGTTGACGACAATGGGATGACAGGGAGCTACAATGAGCAGTTCTTC
D: .; V: TRBV7-2; J: TRBJ2-1; size: .; CDR3: CASSPREAQQFF; DNA: TGTGCCAGCAGCCCCCGAGAAGCGCAGCAGTTCTTC
D: TRBD2; V: TRBV5-1; J: TRBJ2-7; size: .; CDR3: CASSDTSGSSYEQYF; DNA: TGCGCCAGCAGCGATACTAGCGGGAGTTCCTACGAGCAGTACTTC
D: .; V: TRBV4-1; J: TRBJ1-1; size: .; CDR3: CASSQGATSGNTEAFF; DNA: TGCGCCAGCAGCCAAGGGGCTACCTCCGGGAACACTGAAGCTTTCTTT
D: .; V: TRBV30; J: TRBJ1-5; size: .; CDR3: CAWSVKGDQPQHF; DNA: TGTGCCTGGAGTGTAAAGGGGGATCAGCCCCAGCATTTT
D: TRBD2; V: TRBV14; J: TRBJ2-5; size: .; CDR3: CASSQQTSWGGAQYF; DNA: TGTGCCAGCAGCCAACAGACTAGCTGGGGAGGGGCCCAGTACTTC
D: .; V: TRBV14; J: TRBJ2-7; size: .; CDR3: CASSQEWGDEQYF; DNA: TGTGCCAGCAGCCAAGAATGGGGGGACGAGCAGTACTTC
D: .; V: TRBV6-5; J: TRBJ2-1; size: .; CDR3: CASSYAAASYNEQFF; DNA: TGTGCCAGCAGTTACGCGGCGGCATCCTACAATGAGCAGTTCTTC
D: .; V: TRBV14; J: TRBJ1-1; size: .; CDR3: CASSQVGGLGNTEAFF; DNA: TGTGCCAGCAGCCAGGTCGGGGGGCTGGGGAACACTGAAGCTTTCTTT
D: .; V: TRBV2; J: TRBJ1-2; size: .; CDR3: CASSVYSDYGYTF; DNA: TGTGCCAGCAGTGTTTACAGTGACTATGGCTACACCTTC
D: .; V: TRBV18; J: TRBJ1-4; size: .; CDR3: CASSPSGEKLFF; DNA: TGTGCCAGCTCACCCTCAGGAGAAAAACTGTTTTTT
D: .; V: TRBV5-4; J: TRBJ2-3; size: .; CDR3: CASSDPRTDGDTQYF; DNA: TGTGCCAGCAGCGATCCTCGGACAGATGGAGATACGCAGTATTTT